These 11 T cell receptor beta chains originate from one sample sequenced in a study of T-cell reconstitution after alpha-beta-depleted transplantation in children. TCRbeta library preparation incorporated unique molecular identifiers. TCRdb reprocessed the PCR reads via MiXCR and lists one record per CDR3 protein. The sample yields 640,000 or so distinct CDR3 sequences, roughly 15% seen once. The starting material was PBMCs from the stem cell graft donor, obtained from the stem cell graft. All receptors come from a human donor who donated a stem cell graft to a child with acute myeloid leukemia.

This clonotype was recorded many times. The rearrangement links TRBV6-6 to TRBJ2-4, with TRBD2 identical over 11 bases. The CDR3 sequence is 13 residues long. After removal of 6 bases from V and 5 bases from J, the junction contained 0 bases not matched to a gene. The V gene's germline CDR1 is MNHNY and CDR2 SVGAGI (reference sequence). CDR3 bases: TGTGCCAGCAGGGGACTAGCGGAAAACATTCAGTACTTC. Translating gives CASRGLAENIQYF.

Comments on this clonotype: With a much larger clone just one base away, this may be a read error. The genes are TRBV5-1 and TRBJ2-7; D perhaps matches TRBD2 (5 bases). Trimming shortened V by 5 bases and J by 0 bases, and 18 bases separated the two germline ends. This CDR3 comprises 16 residues. The germline CDR1 and CDR2 sequences are SGHRS and YFSETQ. The CDR3 region has the DNA TGCGCCAGCAGACCTCCGGGGATCCTGATCTCCTACGAGCAGTACTTC. Encoded protein: CASRPPGILISYEQYF. Using reference TRBV5-1 and TRBJ2-7 for the parts outside the CDR3, the full variable domain is KAGVTQTPRYLIKTRGQQVTLSCSPISGHRSVSWYQQTPGQGLQFLFEYFSETQRNKGNFPGRFSGRQFSNSRSEMNVSTLELGDSALYLCASRPPGILISYEQYFGPGTRLTVT.

This sequence joins TRBV10-3 and TRBJ1-5; TRBD1 is a possible D gene (5 bases). CDR1 is ENHRY and CDR2 is SYGVKD in the germline V gene. The V end was cut by 3 bases, the J end by 3 bases, with 9 bases between. The CDR3 contains 14 residues. The CDR3 region is CAISERGNNQPQHF. DNA for the CDR3: TGTGCCATCAGTGAAAGGGGAAACAATCAGCCCCAGCATTTT.

This clonotype was found a few times. This chain joins TRBV27 and TRBJ2-4; TRBD1 is a possible D gene (6 bases). The CDR3 covers 14 residues. Germline V gene lookup returns CDR1 MNHEY and CDR2 SMNVEV (reference sequence). The V gene lost 7 bases and the J gene lost 9 bases, with 19 bases spanning the gap. The CDR3 here is CASTQRGGSGIQYF. In nucleotides, the CDR3 is TGTGCCAGCACCCAAAGAGGGGGTTCGGGCATTCAGTACTTC.

This clonotype was seen only a few times. V is TRBV24-1 and J is TRBJ2-5, with 10 bases fitting TRBD1. The V gene end was trimmed by 2 bases and the J gene end by 5 bases; junction bases not matched to a gene: 7. CDR3 length equals 16 residues. The germline V gene encodes CDR1 KGHDR and CDR2 SFDVKD. CDR3 in amino acids: CATSDSRDRGWETQYF. CDR3 nucleotides: TGTGCCACCAGTGATTCCCGGGACAGGGGATGGGAGACCCAGTACTTC.

This chain connects TRBV29-1 to TRBJ1-1; the D gene is possibly TRBD1 (5 bases). V was clipped by 8 bases and J by 8 bases, with 15 bases between them. The CDR3 runs 11 residues. Germline V gives CDR1 SQVTM, CDR2 ANQGSEA. This CDR3 reads CSYRSGTEAFF. The CDR3 DNA sequence: TGCAGCTACCGCAGTGGGACCGAAGCTTTCTTT. Drawing the rest from reference TRBV29-1 and TRBJ1-1, the complete variable domain is SAVISQKPSRDICQRGTSLTIQCQVDSQVTMMFWYRQQPGQSLTLIATANQGSEATYESGFVIDKFPISRPNLTFSTLTVSNMSPEDSSIYLCSYRSGTEAFFGQGTRLTVV.

This clonotype was counted at least ten times. This chain connects TRBV20-1 to TRBJ1-5, with D unclear. The CDR3 has 14 residues. Trimming removed 1 base at V and 0 bases at J, with 7 bases between. Germline V gene sequence: CDR1 DFQATT, CDR2 SNEGSKA (reference sequence). The CDR3 sequence is CSARGMNSNQPQHF. The DNA for the CDR3 is TGCAGTGCTAGAGGGATGAATAGCAATCAGCCCCAGCATTTT.

This clonotype came up many times. The J gene is TRBJ2-5, the V gene TRBV4-2, with D unclear. V gave up 3 bases and J gave up 2 bases, with 13 bases separating them. This CDR3 region has 15 residues. The V gene's germline CDR1 is LGHNA and CDR2 YNFKEQ. The DNA for the CDR3 is TGTGCCAGCAGCCAGGTACCGTGGTCGCAAGAGACCCAGTACTTC. Its protein product is CASSQVPWSQETQYF.

This clonotype was counted a single time. This rearrangement joins TRBV11-2 to TRBJ1-4, with 7 positions matching TRBD1. This CDR3 spans 18 amino acids. Trimming took 5 bases from V and 1 from J; bases not matched to a gene: 13. Germline CDR1 reads SGHAT; CDR2 reads FQNNGV. The CDR3 loop is CASSTGGTVSLTNEKLFF. For the CDR3, the DNA is TGTGCCAGCAGCACCGGAGGGACAGTTTCTTTAACTAATGAAAAACTGTTTTTT. Full variable domain (remainder filled in from reference TRBV11-2 and TRBJ1-4): EAGVAQSPRYKIIEKRQSVAFWCNPISGHATLYWYQQILGQGPKLLIQFQNNGVVDDSQLPKDRFSAERLKGVDSTLKIQPAKLEDSAVYLCASSTGGTVSLTNEKLFFGSGTQLSVL.

The table lists this clonotype with many counts. This chain joins TRBV29-1 and TRBJ1-2; D may be TRBD1 (6 bases). The CDR3 is 13 residues long. V was trimmed by 7 bases and J by 1 base, leaving 13 bases between them. Looked up from germline, CDR1 is SQVTM and CDR2 is ANQGSEA. DNA of the CDR3: TGCAGCGGCGGTACAGGGAATAACTATGGCTACACCTTC. It yields the protein CSGGTGNNYGYTF.

In its sample, this clonotype was seen many times. DNA of the CDR3: TGTGCCACCCTGGCCGGGGGCTCCGGGGCCAACGTCCTGACTTTC. Translated: CATLAGGSGANVLTF. The rearrangement joins TRBV6-1 to TRBJ2-6, with D tentatively TRBD1 or TRBD2 (6 bases each). The CDR3 extends over 15 amino acids. CDR1 is MNHNS, CDR2 SASEGT, per germline. Trimming stripped 10 bases from V and 4 bases from J, with 17 bases between.